The rows below give T cell receptor beta chains drawn from one sample of a study of shared clonotypes between healthy human individuals. Using immunoSEQ multiplex PCR, the repertoire was profiled, and TCRdb retains in-frame clones only, with some absent. Of about 2 million clones listed, roughly 94% are singletons. The specimen sequenced was naive CD4+ T cells sorted from blood. These receptors originate from a man aged 18 to 30 in good health. Each CDR3 is given without its conserved first and last residue.

v_gene: TRBV30
len: 12
CDR3aa: AWIRGPLVTEAF

v_gene: TRBV29-1
len: 12
CDR3aa: SVAAASGANVLT

v_gene: TRBV6-1
len: 13
CDR3aa: ASSEVGQGYSPLH

v_gene: TRBV25-1
len: 12
CDR3aa: ASSVTSGRYEQY

v_gene: TRBV7-2
len: 13
CDR3aa: ASSLGLAVFDTQY

v_gene: TRBV10-1
len: 13
CDR3aa: ASSEYWTGVDEQF

v_gene: TRBV19
len: 12
CDR3aa: ASSVSGRADTQY

v_gene: TRBV7-2
len: 13
CDR3aa: ASSWSGIPNTEAF

v_gene: TRBV27
len: 13
CDR3aa: ASSARQGYNSPLH

v_gene: TRBV30
len: 11
CDR3aa: AWIRSNGNTIY

v_gene: TRBV19
len: 13
CDR3aa: ASRRQDTSTDTQY

v_gene: TRBV28
len: 11
CDR3aa: ASGPPRQGLLH

v_gene: TRBV5-1
len: 12
CDR3aa: ASSLVEGAETQY

v_gene: TRBV2
len: 13
CDR3aa: ASSPDSIAGNTIY

v_gene: TRBV5-3
len: 14
CDR3aa: ARSPLDRGPVYGYT

v_gene: TRBV11-2
len: 11
CDR3aa: ASSLVLGTEAF

v_gene: TRBV29-1
len: 12
CDR3aa: SVFGTYRTGELF

v_gene: TRBV30
len: 13
CDR3aa: AWGDRENGNQPQH

v_gene: TRBV7-2
len: 13
CDR3aa: ASSWDRGANYGYT

v_gene: TRBV28
len: 14
CDR3aa: ASSFRGQGAIQPQH

v_gene: TRBV6-5
len: 12
CDR3aa: ATRVHLGNYGYT

v_gene: TRBV29-1
len: 12
CDR3aa: SAEGGSNTGELF

v_gene: TRBV12-2
len: 14
CDR3aa: ASRSSGQGGGETQY

v_gene: TRBV30
len: 11
CDR3aa: AWSTGRNTEAF

v_gene: TRBV4-1
len: 14
CDR3aa: ASSQDREKGTDTQY

v_gene: TRBV6-5
len: 11
CDR3aa: ASSRTANTEAF

v_gene: TRBV30
len: 11
CDR3aa: AWIDRGNQPQH

v_gene: TRBV19
len: 13
CDR3aa: ASSKPGQSFYEQY

v_gene: TRBV28
len: 14
CDR3aa: ASSHSGTTLEETQY

v_gene: TRBV27
len: 12
CDR3aa: ASSEWAGGAGYT

v_gene: TRBV19
len: 12
CDR3aa: ASSMSLSLYEQY

v_gene: TRBV2
len: 8
CDR3aa: ASSEAGYT

v_gene: TRBV30
len: 14
CDR3aa: AFLIRTPSSYNEQF

v_gene: TRBV30
len: 11
CDR3aa: AWQAGAKVEQY

v_gene: TRBV27
len: 14
CDR3aa: ASSTLHLGRKYGYT

v_gene: TRBV7-9
len: 11
CDR3aa: ASSLAMGTEAF

v_gene: TRBV21-1
len: 13
CDR3aa: ASSKAVRGYQPQH

v_gene: TRBV5-1
len: 13
CDR3aa: ASSEISGANYEQY

v_gene: TRBV19
len: 13
CDR3aa: ASSTRPSDNQPQH

v_gene: TRBV9
len: 13
CDR3aa: ASSQGDSSGNTIY

v_gene: TRBV7-9
len: 7
CDR3aa: ASSSEAF

v_gene: TRBV18
len: 13
CDR3aa: ASSPPAGGLKTQY

v_gene: TRBV10-3
len: 13
CDR3aa: AISVEDRSNSPLH

v_gene: TRBV6-6
len: 12
CDR3aa: ASRGGGGENTIY

v_gene: TRBV6-5
len: 10
CDR3aa: ASTQGPYEQY

v_gene: TRBV30
len: 11
CDR3aa: AWSVRWMTEAF

v_gene: TRBV18
len: 15
CDR3aa: ASARTGAVSGANVLT

v_gene: TRBV2
len: 12
CDR3aa: ASSEGPRNYGYT

v_gene: TRBV2
len: 10
CDR3aa: ASQGEDQPQH

v_gene: TRBV11-2
len: 11
CDR3aa: ASSFFEGTEAF

v_gene: TRBV28
len: 13
CDR3aa: ASSLSGRGNSPLH

v_gene: TRBV28
len: 12
CDR3aa: ASSLAAKGAEQY

v_gene: TRBV5-4
len: 13
CDR3aa: ASSVSGGARETQY

v_gene: TRBV10-2
len: 10
CDR3aa: ASSVGNQPQH

v_gene: TRBV30
len: 13
CDR3aa: AWSALPGMNGGYT